What follows are 27 T cell receptor beta chains derived from one specimen sequenced in a study of T cells in localized non-small cell lung cancer. Measured with immunoSEQ multiplex PCR; TCRdb has only the in-frame clones, and not every one. The table lists under 25,000 clones, about 88% of them singletons. This sample comprised PBMCs, obtained before any cancer treatment. The receptors here all came from a man aged 35-69 years with stage II squamous cell lung carcinoma.

This clone was observed a few times. The chain combines TRBV6-6 with TRBJ1-4; D is possibly TRBD1 (5 bases). Trimming stripped 2 bases from V and 8 bases from J, with 12 bases between. The CDR3 is made up of 14 amino acids. The germline V gene encodes CDR1 MNHNY and CDR2 SVGAGI (reference sequence). The CDR3 sequence is CASSYGARGEKLFF. In DNA, the CDR3 is TGTGCCAGCAGTTACGGGGCGCGAGGGGAAAAACTGTTTTTT.

The chain joins TRBV6-5 to TRBJ2-2; 9 nucleotides align to TRBD1. V lost 6 bases to trimming and J lost 6 bases; unmatched junction nucleotides: 8. The CDR3 is 15 residues long. Germline-derived CDR1 and CDR2 are MNHEY and SVGAGI. The CDR3 is CASRRGDRAAGELFF. CDR3 in DNA: TGTGCCAGCAGGAGAGGGGACAGGGCAGCCGGGGAGCTGTTTTTT.

The chain uses TRBV11-3 and TRBJ1-1; D unclear. V lost 0 bases and J lost 5, with 7 bases in between. The CDR3 is 13 amino acids. Germline V CDR1 and CDR2: SGHNT, YENEEA. CDR3 residues: CASSLEYSTEAFF. In nucleotides, the CDR3 is TGTGCCAGCAGCTTAGAGTATAGTACTGAAGCTTTCTTT.

V usage is TRBV7-2 and J usage is TRBJ1-3, with TRBD1 matching over 7 bases. The germline gives CDR1 SGHTA, CDR2 FQGNSA. This CDR3 has 16 residues. V was pared by 2 bases and J by 0 bases, with 4 bases of the junction left unmatched. The CDR3 protein is CASSLQTGLSGNTIYF. CDR3 nucleotide sequence: TGTGCCAGCAGCTTACAGACAGGGCTCTCTGGAAACACCATATATTTT. The variable domain in full, completed from reference TRBV7-2 and TRBJ1-3, reads GAGVSQSPSNKVTEKGKDVELRCDPISGHTALYWYRQSLGQGLEFLIYFQGNSAPDKSGLPSDRFSAERTGGSVSTLTIQRTQQEDSAVYLCASSLQTGLSGNTIYFGEGSWLTVV.

The chain employs TRBV18 and TRBJ2-3; D unclear. The CDR3 contains 13 residues. The V gene lost 0 bases and the J gene lost 4 bases, with 5 bases spanning the gap. CDR1 and CDR2 from the germline V gene are KGHSH and LQKENI. CDR3 in DNA: TGTGCCAGCTCACCACCTTCGGCAGATACGCAGTATTTT. As protein: CASSPPSADTQYF. Looking up the rest from reference TRBV18 and TRBJ2-3 gives the full variable domain: NAGVMQNPRHLVRRRGQEARLRCSPMKGHSHVYWYRQLPEEGLKFMVYLQKENIIDESGMPKERFSAEFPKEGPSILRIQQVVRGDSAAYFCASSPPSADTQYFGPGTRLTVL.

The gene calls are TRBV5-1 and TRBJ2-3, with 13 bases that match TRBD2. Germline CDR1 reads SGHRS; CDR2 reads YFSETQ. The CDR3 is 16 amino acids. J was trimmed by 4 bases and V by 4 bases; bases with no gene match: 6. The CDR3 coding sequence is TGCGCCAGCAGCGCCAGGACTAGCGGGGGCGCAGATACGCAGTATTTT. Residues: CASSARTSGGADTQYF.

CDR3: CASSRTGYTEAFF. The CDR3 bases are TGCGCCAGCTCCAGGACAGGGTATACTGAAGCTTTCTTT. The rearrangement links TRBV10-1 to TRBJ1-1; the match to TRBD1 covers 8 bases. CDR1 and CDR2 (germline): WNHNN, SYGVQD (reference sequence). The CDR3 covers 13 residues. Trimming took 8 bases from V and 5 from J; bases not matched to a gene: 7.

The chain joins TRBV28 to TRBJ2-7; TRBD2 matches at 16 bases. This CDR3 is built from 18 residues. The V gene end was trimmed by 6 bases and the J gene end by 0 bases; junction bases not matched to a gene: 8. Germline V gene sequence: CDR1 MDHEN, CDR2 SYDVKM. In DNA, the CDR3 is TGTGCCAGCAGCTCCGGGACTAGCGGGAGGGCCAGCTCCTACGAGCAGTACTTC. Translated, it gives CASSSGTSGRASSYEQYF. Based on the CDR3 plus reference TRBV28 and TRBJ2-7, the full variable domain is DVKVTQSSRYLVKRTGEKVFLECVQDMDHENMFWYRQDPGLGLRLIYFSYDVKMKEKGDIPEGYSVSREKKERFSLILESASTNQTSMYLCASSSGTSGRASSYEQYFGPGTRLTVT.

This clone was seen a few times. The rearrangement joins TRBV10-3 to TRBJ2-7, with TRBD2 matching 7 bases. The V segment lost 3 bases and the J segment 0 bases; nucleotides outside the gene matches: 8. The CDR3 contains 16 residues. The V gene's germline CDR1 is ENHRY and CDR2 SYGVKD. The CDR3 region has the DNA TGTGCCATCAGTGACGGCCCAGCGGGGAGCTCCTACGAGCAGTACTTC. Its protein is CAISDGPAGSSYEQYF.

The CDR3 loop is CASSQPLRTSGNEQFF. The CDR3 bases are TGTGCCAGCAGCCAACCCCTTAGGACTAGCGGCAATGAGCAGTTCTTC. V and J are TRBV14 and TRBJ2-1, with 10 bases aligning to TRBD2. J gave up 6 bases and V 2 bases, and 7 bases lay outside the gene matches. The germline gives CDR1 SGHDN, CDR2 FVKESK. This CDR3 contains 16 residues.

The rearrangement uses TRBV5-4 and TRBJ2-2, with D perhaps matching TRBD1 (6 bases). The germline CDR1 and CDR2 sequences are SGHNT and YYREEE (reference sequence). The CDR3 runs 16 residues. The V end lost 1 base, the J end lost 6 bases, and 16 bases lay between the germline ends. The CDR3, as DNA: TGTGCCAGCAGCTTGAGGAGCAGGGGTGGGTCCGGGGAGCTGTTTTTT. It yields the protein CASSLRSRGGSGELFF.

This chain links TRBV7-6 with TRBJ2-1, with D possibly matching TRBD2 (6 bases). Trimming pared 5 bases from V and 6 bases from J, leaving 17 bases between. In germline, CDR1 is SGHVS, CDR2 FNYEAQ. This CDR3 contains 15 residues. The CDR3 protein is CASSPSVLGGNEQFF. In nucleotides, the CDR3 is TGTGCCAGCAGCCCATCGGTTTTGGGGGGCAATGAGCAGTTCTTC.

The rearrangement links TRBV19 to TRBJ1-5; no definite D call. V gave up 5 bases and J gave up 1 base, with 12 bases separating them. This CDR3 is built from 15 residues. Germline CDR1 is LNHDA and CDR2 is SQIVND (reference sequence). CDR3 DNA: TGTGCCAGTAGTCGGTGGGGATGGAGCAATCAGCCCCAGCATTTT. This gives the protein CASSRWGWSNQPQHF.

V is TRBV7-9 and J is TRBJ1-2, with D unresolved. CDR3 size: 13 residues. Germline CDR1 reads SEHNR; CDR2 reads FQNEAQ (reference sequence). V dropped 5 bases and J dropped 6 bases, with 13 bases sitting between them. The CDR3 bases are TGTGCCAGCAGCCTCGATGAGGGCGATGGCTACACCTTC. Amino acids: CASSLDEGDGYTF.

This chain joins TRBV7-6 and TRBJ1-4; D is uncertain. The CDR3 is 15 amino acids. V lost 4 bases to trimming and J lost 4 bases, with 13 bases between them. Germline loops: CDR1 SGHVS, CDR2 FNYEAQ. The CDR3 bases are TGTGCCAGCAGCTCCCGACGAGGGCATAATGAAAAACTGTTTTTT. Amino acid sequence: CASSSRRGHNEKLFF.

V gene TRBV10-3 combines with J gene TRBJ2-5, with unresolved D. With the DNA end fitting TRBJ2-7 better, the J assignment may be wrong. The CDR3 contains 13 residues. Germline V lookup: CDR1 ENHRY, CDR2 SYGVKD. The CDR3 DNA reads TGTGCCACGAACCAGGCAGGCCCCTACGAGCAGTACTTC. Translation: CATNQAGPYEQYF.

This chain uses TRBV7-8 with TRBJ2-2; D gene ambiguous. The CDR3 has 14 residues. V lost 0 bases and J 5 bases, leaving 7 bases between the germline ends. Germline V CDR1 and CDR2: SGHVS, FQNEAQ. The CDR3 loop reads CASSLAPDTGELFF. The DNA of the CDR3 is TGTGCCAGCAGCTTAGCGCCCGATACCGGGGAGCTGTTTTTT.

The chain couples TRBV30 to TRBJ2-3, with 10 bases that match TRBD1. The CDR3 has 13 residues. Per the germline V gene, CDR1 is GTSNPN and CDR2 is SVGIG (reference sequence). With 3 bases clipped from V and 3 bases from J, the junction kept 0 bases outside the gene matches. CDR3 protein: CAWRDRGTDTQYF. CDR3 nucleotide sequence: TGTGCCTGGAGGGACAGGGGGACAGATACGCAGTATTTT.

V and J are TRBV5-4 and TRBJ1-2; no clear D. Trimming pared 4 bases from V and 4 bases from J, leaving 11 bases between. The CDR3 sequence is 13 residues long. CDR1 SGHNT and CDR2 YYREEE come from the germline V gene (reference sequence). The CDR3 nucleotides read TGTGCCAGCAGCAAGGACGGATCCTATGGCTACACCTTC. Translating it yields CASSKDGSYGYTF. Full variable domain (outside the CDR3, taken from reference TRBV5-4 and TRBJ1-2): ETGVTQSPTHLIKTRGQQVTLRCSSQSGHNTVSWYQQALGQGPQFIFQYYREEENGRGNFPPRFSGLQFPNYSSELNVNALELDDSALYLCASSKDGSYGYTFGSGTRLTVV.

A few counts support this clone. The chain recombines TRBV28 with TRBJ1-4, with no clear D. This CDR3 is built from 14 residues. Trimming left V 2 bases short and J 8 bases short, with 12 bases between. Germline values: CDR1 MDHEN, CDR2 SYDVKM. CDR3: CASSLSSRPEKLFF. The CDR3 DNA reads TGTGCCAGCAGTTTAAGTTCGAGGCCCGAAAAACTGTTTTTT.

In nucleotides, the CDR3 is TGTGCCAGCAGCTTAGTGGCAGGGGGAGAGACCCAGTACTTC. This sequence encodes CASSLVAGGETQYF. V usage is TRBV7-6 and J usage is TRBJ2-5; TRBD1 agrees at 7 bases. V lost 1 base and J lost 4; bases outside the gene matches: 3. The CDR3 covers 14 residues. CDR1 and CDR2 from the germline V gene are SGHVS and FNYEAQ.

This clone was counted a single time. The V and J genes are TRBV27 and TRBJ2-7; a weak D match, TRBD1 (6 bases). Germline V gives CDR1 MNHEY, CDR2 SMNVEV (reference sequence). CDR3 length: 14 amino acids. V was pared by 2 bases and J by 4 bases, with 12 bases between. The CDR3 DNA is TGTGCCAGCAGTTTAACCGGGACATATTACGAGCAGTACTTC. Its translation is CASSLTGTYYEQYF.

This clone was counted once. The rearrangement uses TRBV30 and TRBJ1-5; 8 positions agree with TRBD1. From germline, CDR1 is GTSNPN and CDR2 SVGIG (reference sequence). V lost 5 bases, J lost 6 bases, and 6 bases stayed unmatched. The CDR3 runs to 13 residues. In nucleotides, the CDR3 is TGTGCCTGGGCGACAGGGGTTTCTCAGCCCCAGCATTTT. Protein sequence: CAWATGVSQPQHF.

A single count supports this clone. The rearrangement uses TRBV19 and TRBJ2-2, with D unresolved. Per the germline V gene, CDR1 is LNHDA and CDR2 is SQIVND (reference sequence). V was shortened by 6 bases and J by 0 bases, with 5 bases between the two germline ends. The CDR3 sequence is 13 residues long. The CDR3 is CASRTPNTGELFF. The CDR3 DNA follows: TGTGCCAGTAGGACACCGAACACCGGGGAGCTGTTTTTT.

V gene TRBV7-9 combines with J gene TRBJ2-5, with 7 bases lining up with TRBD1. Losses at the gene ends were 5 bases for V and 3 bases for J; bases not matched to a gene: 6. The germline V gene has CDR1 SEHNR and CDR2 FQNEAQ (reference sequence). CDR3 length: 14 amino acids. CDR3 loop: CASSTGTVEETQYF. CDR3 DNA: TGTGCCAGCAGCACCGGGACAGTCGAAGAGACCCAGTACTTC.

The rearrangement joins TRBV4-3 to TRBJ2-3; D is unresolved. The V gene lost 3 bases and the J gene lost 1 base, with 14 bases spanning the gap. Germline CDR1 reads LGHNA; CDR2 reads YSLEER. The CDR3 sequence is 16 residues long. The CDR3 spells CASSHSDRRRTDTQYF. CDR3 coding DNA: TGCGCCAGCAGCCATTCCGACCGGCGGCGCACAGATACGCAGTATTTT.

DNA for the CDR3: TGTGCCAGCAAGCGGCTAGCGGGCCGCAATGAGCAGTTCTTC. Translating it yields CASKRLAGRNEQFF. The chain combines TRBV7-6 with TRBJ2-1; 8 nucleotides line up with TRBD2. The CDR3 runs to 14 residues. Losses at the gene ends were 7 bases for V and 6 bases for J; bases not matched to a gene: 8. Germline values: CDR1 SGHVS, CDR2 FNYEAQ.